This T cell receptor (beta chain) comes out of a study of T-cell reconstitution after alpha-beta-depleted transplantation in children. This clonotype was seen only a few times. Unique molecular identifiers were incorporated when the TCRbeta library was constructed. TCRdb ran MiXCR on the PCR reads and lists one entry per CDR3 protein. The sample records some 500,000 distinct CDR3 sequences, 15% to 20% being singletons. This material consisted of PBMCs from the stem cell graft donor, taken from the stem cell graft. The source is a human donor who donated a stem cell graft to a child with acute lymphoblastic leukemia.

CDR3: CASSEGHLFNQPQHF. The CDR3 DNA reads TGTGCCAGCAGCGAAGGACATTTATTTAATCAGCCCCAGCATTTT. The rearrangement uses TRBV3-1 and TRBJ1-5, with a tentative D call TRBD1 (5 bases). Germline CDR1 reads LGHDT; CDR2 reads YNNKEL (reference sequence). Trimming removed 5 bases at V and 4 bases at J, with 15 bases between. The CDR3 is made up of 15 amino acids.